This passage covers 20 T cell receptor beta chains from one sample sequenced in a study of T-cell reconstitution after alpha-beta-depleted transplantation in children. Unique molecular identifiers were built into the TCRbeta library. TCRdb re-analysed the PCR reads in MiXCR, keeping a single row per CDR3 protein. The table lists hundreds of thousands of distinct CDR3 sequences, over 15% of them singletons. The sequences come from PBMCs from the stem cell graft donor, collected from the stem cell graft. The receptors stem from a human donor who donated a stem cell graft to a child with acute myeloid leukemia.

This clonotype was detected ten times or more. The rearrangement joins TRBV6-5 to TRBJ1-2; the match to TRBD1 covers 9 bases. The CDR3 is made up of 15 amino acids. Trimming cost V 1 base and J 8 bases; bases outside gene matches: 8. Germline values: CDR1 MNHEY, CDR2 SVGAGI. CDR3 residues: CASSYLGGQGEGYTF. The CDR3 bases are TGTGCCAGCAGTTACTTAGGGGGACAGGGCGAAGGCTACACCTTC.

The chain recombines TRBV24-1 with TRBJ2-5; D could derive from TRBD1 or TRBD2 (6 bases each). The length of the CDR3 is 15 residues. The V end lost 5 bases, the J end lost 3 bases, and 15 bases lay between the germline ends. Per germline, CDR1 KGHDR and CDR2 SFDVKD. In DNA form, the CDR3 reads TGTGCCACCAGTGGCCCGCGGAGGGGGGAAGAGACCCAGTACTTC. The encoded protein is CATSGPRRGEETQYF.

This chain uses TRBV18 with TRBJ1-2; possibly TRBD1 for D (6 bases). V was clipped by 3 bases and J by 4 bases, with 12 bases between them. The length of the CDR3 is 14 residues. Germline CDR1 is KGHSH and CDR2 is LQKENI. The CDR3 coding sequence is TGTGCCAGCTCACCGGCACAGGGCACCTATGGCTACACCTTC. This sequence encodes CASSPAQGTYGYTF.

This clonotype was found many times. CDR3: CASSFRVSSYNEQFF. CDR3 sequence (DNA): TGTGCCAGCAGCTTCAGGGTCAGCTCCTACAATGAGCAGTTCTTC. The genes are TRBV5-6 and TRBJ2-1; perhaps TRBD1 as D (5 bases). Germline V gene data show CDR1 as SGHDT and CDR2 as YYEEEE. Between the trimmed V and J ends, which lost 2 bases and 0 bases, there was a span of 9 bases. This CDR3 has 15 amino acids.

About this clonotype: A much larger clone is a single base away; this may be a read error. The chain combines TRBV25-1 with TRBJ2-7; no clear D. Per germline, CDR1 MGHDK and CDR2 SYGVNS. V lost 3 bases and J lost 6, with 9 bases in between. There are 12 residues in the CDR3. CDR3 loop: CASSDMECEQYF. In DNA form, the CDR3 reads TGTGCCAGCAGTGACATGGAATGCGAGCAGTACTTC.

A note on this clonotype: An end of the junction does not agree with germline; a read error may underlie this. The chain combines TRBV20-1 with TRBJ2-2; D is possibly TRBD1 or TRBD2 (5 bases each). This CDR3 region has 16 residues. Looked up from germline, CDR1 is DFQATT and CDR2 is SNEGSKA (reference sequence). The CDR3 sequence is CCARDPGRSYTGELFF. CDR3 coding DNA: TGCTGTGCTAGAGACCCGGGGCGGTCGTACACCGGGGAGCTGTTTTTT.

This clonotype was counted at least ten times. V usage is TRBV7-2 and J usage is TRBJ1-5; no definite D call. V was trimmed by 5 bases and J by 0 bases, leaving 8 bases between them. There are 14 residues in the CDR3. Germline-derived CDR1 and CDR2 are SGHTA and FQGNSA. The CDR3 sequence: CASSPDYSNQPQHF. The CDR3 nucleotides read TGTGCCAGCAGCCCAGATTATAGCAATCAGCCCCAGCATTTT.

About this clonotype: A much larger clone is a single base away; this may be a read error. The chain has TRBV5-6 and TRBJ2-7; D perhaps matches TRBD1 (5 bases). CDR1 is SGHDT, CDR2 YYEEEE, per germline. This CDR3 has 14 residues. Here the CDR3 reads CARSTDTSLDEQYV. The DNA for the CDR3 is TGTGCCCGCAGCACGGACACCTCTCTCGACGAGCAGTACGTC.

This clonotype has a handful of counts. The CDR3 bases are TGTGCCAGCAGTAATCCGGGACCCAATCAGCCCCAGCATTTT. This codes for CASSNPGPNQPQHF. This chain connects TRBV6-1 to TRBJ1-5, with TRBD1 as a possible D gene (5 bases). The V and J ends lost 5 bases and 3 bases respectively, with 11 bases between them. This CDR3 has 14 amino acids. Germline CDR1 reads MNHNS; CDR2 reads SASEGT.

In this sample, this clonotype turned up a few times. The chain employs TRBV30 and TRBJ2-1; D is unclear. There are 11 residues in the CDR3. V was shortened by 7 bases and J by 10 bases, with 14 bases between the two germline ends. Looked up from germline, CDR1 is GTSNPN and CDR2 is SVGIG (reference sequence). DNA of the CDR3: TGTGCCTCCTTGGGCGGCCTCGAGCAGTTCTTC. Protein product: CASLGGLEQFF.

The chain uses TRBV7-2 and TRBJ1-4, with D unresolved. CDR3 size: 14 residues. Germline CDR1 reads SGHTA; CDR2 reads FQGNSA. Trimming left V 5 bases short and J 5 bases short, with 12 bases between. The CDR3 spells CASSQRLENEKLFF. The CDR3 DNA is TGTGCCAGCAGCCAGAGACTGGAGAATGAAAAACTGTTTTTT. Together with reference TRBV7-2 and TRBJ1-4, the CDR3 gives the full variable domain: GAGVSQSPSNKVTEKGKDVELRCDPISGHTALYWYRQSLGQGLEFLIYFQGNSAPDKSGLPSDRFSAERTGGSVSTLTIQRTQQEDSAVYLCASSQRLENEKLFFGSGTQLSVL.

The gene calls are TRBV7-3 and TRBJ2-1; 9 nucleotides agree with TRBD1. The V gene end was trimmed by 4 bases and the J gene end by 8 bases; junction bases not matched to a gene: 12. Germline loops: CDR1 SGHTA, CDR2 FQGTGA. This CDR3 is built from 16 residues. The DNA of the CDR3 is TGTGCCAGCAGCTCAGACGGACAGGGGTTAGTCGATGAGCAGTTCTTC. It specifies CASSSDGQGLVDEQFF. Together with reference TRBV7-3 and TRBJ2-1, the CDR3 gives the full variable domain: GAGVSQTPSNKVTEKGKYVELRCDPISGHTALYWYRQSLGQGPEFLIYFQGTGAADDSGLPNDRFFAVRPEGSVSTLKIQRTERGDSAVYLCASSSDGQGLVDEQFFGPGTRLTVL.

This clonotype was counted ten times or more. The chain has TRBV20-1 and TRBJ1-1; TRBD1 matches 7 bases. The CDR3 runs 14 residues. Germline trimming cut 6 bases from V and 4 bases from J; bases unmatched to any gene: 11. The germline V gene has CDR1 DFQATT and CDR2 SNEGSKA (reference sequence). The CDR3 protein is CSARQGRTGTEAFF. CDR3 nucleotides: TGCAGTGCGAGACAGGGAAGGACGGGCACTGAAGCTTTCTTT.

At least ten counts were recorded for this clonotype. DNA for the CDR3: TGTGCCAGCAGTTTGACAGGGGTCCACGAGCAGTACTTC. It specifies CASSLTGVHEQYF. The chain couples TRBV6-5 to TRBJ2-7, with 8 bases fitting TRBD1. The V gene's germline CDR1 is MNHEY and CDR2 SVGAGI. The CDR3 is made up of 13 amino acids. Losses at the gene ends were 4 bases for V and 5 bases for J; bases not matched to a gene: 4.

CDR3 DNA: TGTGCCAGCAATGTTCGGAGGAACGGGGGGGTAAACACCGGGGAGCTGTTTTTT. This translates into CASNVRRNGGVNTGELFF. The chain uses TRBV6-2 or TRBV6-3 and TRBJ2-2; 8 bases align to TRBD2. This CDR3 has 18 amino acids. The V gene's germline CDR1 is MNHEY and CDR2 SVGEGT. With 7 bases clipped from V and 2 bases from J, the junction kept 15 bases outside the gene matches.

This clonotype occurred many times. The chain carries TRBV13 and TRBJ2-7, with no clear D. The CDR3 spans 12 residues. CDR1 PRHDT and CDR2 FYEKMQ come from the germline V gene (reference sequence). V was clipped by 2 bases and J by 4 bases, with 6 bases between them. CDR3: CASSLFSYEQYF. The CDR3 DNA is TGTGCCAGCAGCTTATTTAGTTACGAGCAGTACTTC.

CDR3: CASSPDHLGSPLHF. CDR3 nucleotides: TGTGCCAGCAGTCCGGACCATTTAGGGTCACCCCTCCACTTT. This chain links TRBV28 with TRBJ1-6; D unclear. Trimming removed 5 bases at V and 10 bases at J, with 15 bases between. From germline, CDR1 is MDHEN and CDR2 SYDVKM. The CDR3 spans 14 residues.

This clonotype was detected a few times. The CDR3 protein is CSADPAGGTGELFF. The CDR3 DNA follows: TGCAGTGCCGACCCGGCGGGGGGGACCGGGGAGCTGTTTTTT. This rearrangement joins TRBV20-1 to TRBJ2-2; 9 bases match TRBD2. The trim removed 6 bases at V and 5 bases at J, leaving 7 bases unmatched. The germline V gene encodes CDR1 DFQATT and CDR2 SNEGSKA (reference sequence). CDR3 length: 14 residues.

The rearrangement links TRBV5-1 to TRBJ2-1, with D tentatively TRBD2 (5 bases). The length of the CDR3 is 13 residues. Germline values: CDR1 SGHRS, CDR2 YFSETQ. V was pared by 6 bases and J by 8 bases, with 15 bases between. CDR3 in amino acids: CASKEGGGDEQFF. Written as DNA, the CDR3 is TGCGCCAGCAAAGAGGGCGGTGGCGATGAGCAGTTCTTC.

The gene calls are TRBV6-4 and TRBJ2-1; TRBD1 agrees at 12 bases. The CDR3 consists of 19 residues. The junction had 18 bases not matched to a gene; V was cut back by 6 bases and J by 6 bases. The V gene's germline CDR1 is MRHNA and CDR2 SNTAGT. CDR3 nucleotides: TGTGCCAGCAGGACTAACCTCCGGGACAGGGGGCAAGGGTCCAATGAGCAGTTCTTC. Amino acids: CASRTNLRDRGQGSNEQFF.